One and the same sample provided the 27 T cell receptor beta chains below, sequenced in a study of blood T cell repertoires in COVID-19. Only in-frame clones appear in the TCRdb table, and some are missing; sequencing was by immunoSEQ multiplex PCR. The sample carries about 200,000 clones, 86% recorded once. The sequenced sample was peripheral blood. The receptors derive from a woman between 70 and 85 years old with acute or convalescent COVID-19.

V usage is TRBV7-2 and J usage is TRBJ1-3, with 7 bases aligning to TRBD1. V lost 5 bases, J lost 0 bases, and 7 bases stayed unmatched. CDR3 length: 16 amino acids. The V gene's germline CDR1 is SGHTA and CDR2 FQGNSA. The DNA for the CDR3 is TGTGCCAGCAGCGCTAGACAGGGTCTCTCTGGAAACACCATATATTTT. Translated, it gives CASSARQGLSGNTIYF.

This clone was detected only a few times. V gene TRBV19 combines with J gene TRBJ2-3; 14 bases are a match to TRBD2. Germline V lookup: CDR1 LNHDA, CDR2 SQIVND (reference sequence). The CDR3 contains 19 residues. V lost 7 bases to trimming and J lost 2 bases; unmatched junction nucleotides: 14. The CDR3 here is CASTPMGLAGARDTDTQYF. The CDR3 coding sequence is TGTGCCAGTACCCCTATGGGACTAGCGGGGGCCCGGGACACAGATACGCAGTATTTT.

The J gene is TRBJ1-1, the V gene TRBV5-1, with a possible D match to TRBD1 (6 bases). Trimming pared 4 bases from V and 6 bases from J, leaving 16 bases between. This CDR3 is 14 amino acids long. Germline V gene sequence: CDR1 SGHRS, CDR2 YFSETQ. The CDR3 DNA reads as TGCGCCAGCAGCCCTGGGGGGGCTCCGCCTGAAGCTTTCTTT. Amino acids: CASSPGGAPPEAFF.

The CDR3 sequence is CASSLVGGNGYTF. In nucleotides, the CDR3 is TGTGCCAGCAGCTTGGTCGGAGGGAATGGCTACACCTTC. The chain recombines TRBV5-4 with TRBJ1-2; D is unresolved. Trimming shortened V by 0 bases and J by 6 bases, and 9 bases separated the two germline ends. Germline CDR1 is SGHNT and CDR2 is YYREEE (reference sequence). This CDR3 is built from 13 residues.

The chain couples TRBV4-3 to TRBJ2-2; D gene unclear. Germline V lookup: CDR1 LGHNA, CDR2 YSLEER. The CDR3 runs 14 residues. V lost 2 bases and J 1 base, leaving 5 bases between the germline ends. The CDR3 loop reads CASSQLKNTGELFF. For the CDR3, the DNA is TGCGCCAGCAGCCAACTTAAGAACACCGGGGAGCTGTTTTTT.

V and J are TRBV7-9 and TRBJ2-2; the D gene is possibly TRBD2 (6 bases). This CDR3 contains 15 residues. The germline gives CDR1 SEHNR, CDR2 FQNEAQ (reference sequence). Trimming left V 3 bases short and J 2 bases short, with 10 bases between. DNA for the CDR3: TGTGCCAGCAGCTTCCTAGCGACCAACACCGGGGAGCTGTTTTTT. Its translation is CASSFLATNTGELFF.

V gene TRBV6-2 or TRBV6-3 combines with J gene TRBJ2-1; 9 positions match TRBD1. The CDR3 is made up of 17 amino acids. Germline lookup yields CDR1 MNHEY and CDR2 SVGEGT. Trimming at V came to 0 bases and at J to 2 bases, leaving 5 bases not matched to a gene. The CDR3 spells CASSYSLGQGTYNEQFF. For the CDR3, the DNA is TGTGCCAGCAGTTACTCGTTAGGACAGGGGACCTACAATGAGCAGTTCTTC.

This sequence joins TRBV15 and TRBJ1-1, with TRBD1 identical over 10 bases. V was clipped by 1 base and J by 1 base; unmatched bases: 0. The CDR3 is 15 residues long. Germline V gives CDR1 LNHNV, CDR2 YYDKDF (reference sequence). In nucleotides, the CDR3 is TGTGCCACCAGCAGAGGGGACAGGGGGAACACTGAAGCTTTCTTT. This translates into CATSRGDRGNTEAFF.

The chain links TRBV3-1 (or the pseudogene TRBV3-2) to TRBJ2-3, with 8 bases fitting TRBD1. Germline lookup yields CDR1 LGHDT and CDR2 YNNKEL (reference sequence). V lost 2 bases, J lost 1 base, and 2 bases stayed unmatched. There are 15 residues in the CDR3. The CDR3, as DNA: TGTGCCAGCAGCCAAACAGGGGGTGGCACAGATACGCAGTATTTT. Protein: CASSQTGGGTDTQYF.

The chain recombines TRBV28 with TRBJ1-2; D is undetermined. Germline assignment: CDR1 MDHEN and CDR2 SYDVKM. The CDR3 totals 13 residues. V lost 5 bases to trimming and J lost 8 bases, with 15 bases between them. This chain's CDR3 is CASSPGRELGYTF. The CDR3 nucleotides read TGTGCCAGCAGTCCTGGGAGGGAGTTGGGCTACACCTTC.

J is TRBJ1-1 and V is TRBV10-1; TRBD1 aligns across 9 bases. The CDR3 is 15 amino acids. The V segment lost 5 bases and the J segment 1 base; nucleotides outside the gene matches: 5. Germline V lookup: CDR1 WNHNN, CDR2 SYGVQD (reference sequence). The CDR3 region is CASSLTQGANTEAFF. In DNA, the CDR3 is TGCGCCAGCAGTTTAACACAGGGGGCGAACACTGAAGCTTTCTTT.

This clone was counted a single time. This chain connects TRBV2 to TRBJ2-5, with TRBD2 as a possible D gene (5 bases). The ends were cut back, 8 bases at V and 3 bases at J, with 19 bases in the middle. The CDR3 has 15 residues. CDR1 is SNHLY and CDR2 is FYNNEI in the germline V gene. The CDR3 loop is CASPAGSGVKETQYF. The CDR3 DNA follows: TGTGCCAGCCCCGCAGGAAGCGGAGTAAAAGAGACCCAGTACTTC.

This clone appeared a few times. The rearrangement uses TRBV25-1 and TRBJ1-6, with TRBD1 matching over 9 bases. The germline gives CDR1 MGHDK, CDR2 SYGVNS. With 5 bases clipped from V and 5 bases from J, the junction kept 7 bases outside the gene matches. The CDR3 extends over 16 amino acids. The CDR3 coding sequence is TGTGCCAGCAGTCAAATGACAGGGGGAGATAATTCACCCCTCCACTTT. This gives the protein CASSQMTGGDNSPLHF.

CDR3 protein: CASSPQGWQETQYF. For the CDR3, the DNA is TGTGCCAGTAGTCCACAGGGGTGGCAAGAGACCCAGTACTTC. The chain carries TRBV19 and TRBJ2-5, with 7 bases matching TRBD1. This CDR3 comprises 14 residues. The J segment lost 2 bases and the V segment lost 5 bases, leaving 5 bases of the junction unmatched. In germline, CDR1 is LNHDA, CDR2 SQIVND (reference sequence).

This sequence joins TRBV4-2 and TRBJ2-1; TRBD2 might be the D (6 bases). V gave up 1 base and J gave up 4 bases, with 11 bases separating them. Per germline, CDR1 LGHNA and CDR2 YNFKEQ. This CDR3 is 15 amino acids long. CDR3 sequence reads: CASSQGLDLYNEQFF. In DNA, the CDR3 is TGTGCCAGCAGCCAAGGACTAGATTTATACAATGAGCAGTTCTTC.

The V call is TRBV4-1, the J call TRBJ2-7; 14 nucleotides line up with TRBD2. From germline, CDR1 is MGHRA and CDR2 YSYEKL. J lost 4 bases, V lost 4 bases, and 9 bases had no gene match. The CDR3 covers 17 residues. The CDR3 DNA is TGCGCCAGCAGCCCGCGACTAGCGGGAGGGCTATCTTACGAGCAGTACTTC. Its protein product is CASSPRLAGGLSYEQYF.

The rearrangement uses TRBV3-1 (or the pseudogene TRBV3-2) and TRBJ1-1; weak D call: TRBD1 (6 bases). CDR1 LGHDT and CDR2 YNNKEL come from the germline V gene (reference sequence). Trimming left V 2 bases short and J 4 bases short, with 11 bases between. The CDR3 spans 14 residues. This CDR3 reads CASSQFGRGTEAFF. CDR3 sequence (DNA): TGTGCCAGCAGCCAATTTGGCAGGGGCACTGAAGCTTTCTTT.

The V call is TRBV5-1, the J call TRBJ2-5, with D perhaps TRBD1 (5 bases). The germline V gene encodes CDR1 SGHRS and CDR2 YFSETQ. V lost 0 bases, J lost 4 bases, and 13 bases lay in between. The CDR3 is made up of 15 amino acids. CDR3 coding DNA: TGCGCCAGCAGCTTGGCCGGACAAGAGACAGAGACCCAGTACTTC. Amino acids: CASSLAGQETETQYF.

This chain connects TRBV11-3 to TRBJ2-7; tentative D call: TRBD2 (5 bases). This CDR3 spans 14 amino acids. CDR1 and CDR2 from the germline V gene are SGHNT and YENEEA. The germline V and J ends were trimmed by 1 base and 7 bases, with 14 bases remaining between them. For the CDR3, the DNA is TGTGCCAGCAGCTTAGCCGGGGAATCAAGTGAGCAGTACTTC. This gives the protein CASSLAGESSEQYF.

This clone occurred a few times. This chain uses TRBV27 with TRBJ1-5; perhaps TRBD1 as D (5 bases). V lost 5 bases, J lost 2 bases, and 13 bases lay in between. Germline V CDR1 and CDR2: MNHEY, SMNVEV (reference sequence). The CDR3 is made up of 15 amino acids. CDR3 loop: CASSPRGRGNQPQHF. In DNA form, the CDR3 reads TGTGCCAGCAGTCCCCGGGGGAGGGGCAATCAGCCCCAGCATTTT.

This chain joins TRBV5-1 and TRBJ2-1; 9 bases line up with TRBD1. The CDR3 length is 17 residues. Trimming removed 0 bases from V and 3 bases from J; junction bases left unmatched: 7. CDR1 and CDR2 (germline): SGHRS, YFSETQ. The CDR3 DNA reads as TGCGCCAGCAGCTTGGGAACCCCGGGACAGGGCTACAATGAGCAGTTCTTC. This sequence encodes CASSLGTPGQGYNEQFF.

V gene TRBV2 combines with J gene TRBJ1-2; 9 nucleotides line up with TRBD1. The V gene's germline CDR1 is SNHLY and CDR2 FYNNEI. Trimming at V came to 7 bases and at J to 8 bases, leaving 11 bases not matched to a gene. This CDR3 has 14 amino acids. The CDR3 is CASNPDRGRGGYTF. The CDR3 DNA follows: TGTGCCAGCAATCCGGACAGGGGCCGAGGGGGCTACACCTTC.

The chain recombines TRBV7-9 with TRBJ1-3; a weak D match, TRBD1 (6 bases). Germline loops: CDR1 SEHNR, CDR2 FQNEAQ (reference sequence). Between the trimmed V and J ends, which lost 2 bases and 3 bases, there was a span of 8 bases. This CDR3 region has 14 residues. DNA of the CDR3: TGTGCCAGCAGCTTATCAGGGGTTGGAAACACCATATATTTT. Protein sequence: CASSLSGVGNTIYF.

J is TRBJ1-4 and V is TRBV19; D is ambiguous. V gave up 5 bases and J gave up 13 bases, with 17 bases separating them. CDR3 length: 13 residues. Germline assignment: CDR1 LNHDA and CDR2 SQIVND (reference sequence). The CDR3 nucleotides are TGTGCCAGTAGTGGAGCGGTGGATGGGAGACTGTTTTTT. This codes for CASSGAVDGRLFF.

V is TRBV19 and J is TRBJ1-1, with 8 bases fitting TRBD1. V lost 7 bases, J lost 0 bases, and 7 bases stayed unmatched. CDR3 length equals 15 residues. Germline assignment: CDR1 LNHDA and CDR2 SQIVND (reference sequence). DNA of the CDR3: TGTGCCAGTAAGCGGGACAGGTTCATGAACACTGAAGCTTTCTTT. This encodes CASKRDRFMNTEAFF.

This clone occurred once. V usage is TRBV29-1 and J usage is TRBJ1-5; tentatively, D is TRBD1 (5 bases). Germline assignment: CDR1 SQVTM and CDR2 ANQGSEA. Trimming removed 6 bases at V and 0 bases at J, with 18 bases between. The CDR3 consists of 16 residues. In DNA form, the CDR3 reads TGCAGCGTCCTTGAGTCAGGGCCGGATAGCAATCAGCCCCAGCATTTT. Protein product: CSVLESGPDSNQPQHF.

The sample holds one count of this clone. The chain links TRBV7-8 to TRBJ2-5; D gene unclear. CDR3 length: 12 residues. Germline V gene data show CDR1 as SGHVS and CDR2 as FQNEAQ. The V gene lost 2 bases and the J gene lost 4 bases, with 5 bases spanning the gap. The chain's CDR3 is CASSLNLETQYF. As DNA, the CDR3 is TGTGCCAGCAGCTTAAATCTAGAGACCCAGTACTTC.